The 30 T cell receptor beta chains given below trace back to one sample, sequenced in a study of blood T cell repertoires in COVID-19. Clones were read by immunoSEQ multiplex PCR, and TCRdb kept only the in-frame ones, dropping some. The sample lists roughly 300,000 clones, around 84% occurring once. The sequencing sample was made of PBMCs or T cells enriched from blood (not recorded which). These receptors were taken from a young man who had recovered from COVID-19.

The V and J genes are TRBV6-5 and TRBJ2-7, with 10 bases fitting TRBD1. The CDR3 loop spans 13 amino acids. With V trimmed by 8 bases and J by 0 bases, 1 base remained unmatched. CDR1 and CDR2 from the germline V gene are MNHEY and SVGAGI. The CDR3 protein is CASGTGDSYEQYF. The CDR3 DNA follows: TGTGCCAGCGGGACAGGGGACTCCTACGAGCAGTACTTC.

The chain couples TRBV4-1 to TRBJ2-2; weak D call: TRBD2 (7 bases). Trimming shortened V by 7 bases and J by 3 bases, and 9 bases separated the two germline ends. The germline V gene encodes CDR1 MGHRA and CDR2 YSYEKL. This CDR3 is built from 13 residues. The CDR3 sequence: CASKGGDTGELFF. In DNA, the CDR3 is TGCGCCAGCAAGGGGGGGGACACCGGGGAGCTGTTTTTT.

This clone was seen a few times. The rearrangement links TRBV13 to TRBJ1-2; D unresolved. Germline CDR1 and CDR2: PRHDT and FYEKMQ (reference sequence). The CDR3 runs to 15 residues. Trimming removed 6 bases at V and 7 bases at J, with 21 bases between. As DNA, the CDR3 is TGTGCCAGCAGGGATCCCCTTAGCTTCGTAGGTGGCTACACCTTC. Its protein is CASRDPLSFVGGYTF.

In this sample, this clone turned up once. This chain links TRBV5-4 with TRBJ2-4, with D possibly matching TRBD2 (5 bases). This CDR3 contains 14 residues. Germline CDR1 and CDR2: SGHNT and YYREEE (reference sequence). Trimming removed 1 base from V and 0 bases from J, with 5 bases in between. The CDR3, as DNA: TGTGCCAGCAGCTTGAGCGGAGCCAAAAACATTCAGTACTTC. Encoded protein: CASSLSGAKNIQYF.

A few counts support this clone. The genes are TRBV9 and TRBJ2-7; 8 bases are shared with TRBD2. J gave up 2 bases and V 0 bases, and 4 bases lay outside the gene matches. The germline gives CDR1 SGDLS, CDR2 YYNGEE. CDR3 length: 15 residues. The CDR3 protein is CASSVASGGAYEQYF. CDR3 nucleotides: TGTGCCAGCAGCGTAGCGAGCGGGGGAGCCTACGAGCAGTACTTC.

V and J are TRBV6-5 and TRBJ1-1; no firm D call. From germline, CDR1 is MNHEY and CDR2 SVGAGI. The V end lost 8 bases, the J end lost 3 bases, and 10 bases lay between the germline ends. CDR3 size: 12 residues. Here the CDR3 DNA reads TGTGCCAGCCACCGGGGATACACTGAAGCTTTCTTT. It encodes CASHRGYTEAFF.

This clone was counted once. The V call is TRBV27, the J call TRBJ1-4, with D hard to call. The length of the CDR3 is 17 residues. Trimming took off 1 base at V and 4 bases at J, with 16 bases between the two ends. Germline values: CDR1 MNHEY, CDR2 SMNVEV (reference sequence). In DNA form, the CDR3 reads TGTGCCAGCAGTTTATTCGGCTCCCGGAGCGGTAATGAAAAACTGTTTTTT. Translated, it gives CASSLFGSRSGNEKLFF.

This chain connects TRBV27 to TRBJ1-4; weak D call: TRBD1 (6 bases). V was cut by 3 bases and J by 8 bases, with 13 bases left in between. The CDR3 is 14 amino acids. From germline, CDR1 is MNHEY and CDR2 SMNVEV (reference sequence). The CDR3 sequence: CASSFQGLGEKLFF. As DNA, the CDR3 is TGTGCCAGCAGTTTTCAGGGGTTAGGAGAAAAACTGTTTTTT.

V and J are TRBV19 and TRBJ1-2, with 10 bases fitting TRBD1. The germline V gene has CDR1 LNHDA and CDR2 SQIVND (reference sequence). V dropped 9 bases and J dropped 7; count of bases not matched to a gene: 11. The CDR3 spans 14 residues. The CDR3 here is CASVDRGTTGGYTF. The CDR3 nucleotides are TGTGCCAGCGTGGACAGGGGGACAACGGGTGGCTACACCTTC. Together with reference TRBV19 and TRBJ1-2, the CDR3 gives the full variable domain: DGGITQSPKYLFRKEGQNVTLSCEQNLNHDAMYWYRQDPGQGLRLIYYSQIVNDFQKGDIAEGYSVSREKKESFPLTVTSAQKNPTAFYLCASVDRGTTGGYTFGSGTRLTVV.

The CDR3 DNA reads TGTGCCAGCAGCTTAGATTCAGGGAGCAATCAGCCCCAGCATTTT. It yields the protein CASSLDSGSNQPQHF. The chain uses TRBV11-2 and TRBJ1-5, with D perhaps matching TRBD1 (5 bases). Germline V gene lookup returns CDR1 SGHAT and CDR2 FQNNGV. The CDR3 loop spans 15 amino acids. V gave up 0 bases and J gave up 1 base, with 7 bases separating them.

The chain employs TRBV13 and TRBJ2-2; D unresolved. The CDR3 is 12 amino acids. Germline V gene data show CDR1 as PRHDT and CDR2 as FYEKMQ (reference sequence). The V and J ends lost 5 bases and 6 bases respectively, with 7 bases between them. The CDR3 loop is CASSQSAGELFF. The CDR3 nucleotides are TGTGCCAGCAGCCAATCAGCCGGGGAGCTGTTTTTT.

This chain links TRBV29-1 with TRBJ1-2, with 10 bases that match TRBD1. The CDR3 length is 14 residues. Germline CDR1 reads SQVTM; CDR2 reads ANQGSEA. The junction had 4 bases not matched to a gene; V was cut back by 2 bases and J by 4 bases. CDR3 in DNA: TGCAGCGTTGAAAAGGGACAGGGGTTCTATGGCTACACCTTC. This translates into CSVEKGQGFYGYTF.

This clone was observed a single time. The rearrangement links TRBV19 to TRBJ2-7; TRBD1 matches 9 bases. The CDR3 runs to 15 residues. Germline CDR1 reads LNHDA; CDR2 reads SQIVND (reference sequence). The J segment lost 5 bases and the V segment lost 5 bases, leaving 10 bases of the junction unmatched. The CDR3: CASSPPGQGFNEQYF. CDR3 sequence (DNA): TGTGCCAGTAGTCCCCCGGGACAGGGCTTTAACGAGCAGTACTTC.

The V and J genes are TRBV9 and TRBJ1-3; 7 nucleotides match TRBD1. The V gene's germline CDR1 is SGDLS and CDR2 YYNGEE. The CDR3 has 15 amino acids. Unmatched junction bases numbered 2, after V lost 0 bases and J lost 2 bases. The CDR3 DNA sequence: TGTGCCAGCAGCGTAGGGGACAGAGCTGGAAACACCATATATTTT. It encodes CASSVGDRAGNTIYF. The whole variable domain, filled in from reference TRBV9 and TRBJ1-3, reads DSGVTQTPKHLITATGQRVTLRCSPRSGDLSVYWYQQSLDQGLQFLIQYYNGEERAKGNILERFSAQQFPDLHSELNLSSLELGDSALYFCASSVGDRAGNTIYFGEGSWLTVV.

This clone has just one count. The rearrangement joins TRBV29-1 to TRBJ1-2, with D possibly matching TRBD1 (6 bases). Trimming left V 6 bases short and J 6 bases short, with 20 bases between. This CDR3 region has 14 residues. Germline CDR1 is SQVTM and CDR2 is ANQGSEA. CDR3 residues: CSVVRGLGSDGYTF. As DNA, the CDR3 is TGCAGCGTCGTGAGGGGGTTGGGATCGGATGGCTACACCTTC.

The rearrangement uses TRBV19 and TRBJ2-2; 8 nucleotides agree with TRBD1. Looked up from germline, CDR1 is LNHDA and CDR2 is SQIVND (reference sequence). J lost 4 bases, V lost 7 bases, and 11 bases had no gene match. The CDR3 spans 16 residues. The DNA for the CDR3 is TGTGCCAGTATCAGGGGGCCAGGGGGCGGCACCGGGGAGCTGTTTTTT. Translated: CASIRGPGGGTGELFF.

This clone has just a few counts. This rearrangement joins TRBV28 to TRBJ1-4; perhaps TRBD1 as D (5 bases). Germline CDR1 is MDHEN and CDR2 is SYDVKM. Between the trimmed V and J ends, which lost 5 bases and 8 bases, there was a span of 18 bases. CDR3 length equals 15 residues. The CDR3 DNA reads as TGTGCCAGCAGTATCGCCGGGACTGGGGCGGAAAAACTGTTTTTT. This translates into CASSIAGTGAEKLFF.

The gene calls are TRBV3-1 (or the pseudogene TRBV3-2) and TRBJ1-1; 8 bases align to TRBD1. J was trimmed by 5 bases and V by 2 bases; bases with no gene match: 4. Germline lookup yields CDR1 LGHDT and CDR2 YNNKEL (reference sequence). The CDR3 covers 14 residues. DNA for the CDR3: TGTGCCAGCAGCCAATCGACAGGGGAGACTGAAGCTTTCTTT. Its translation: CASSQSTGETEAFF.

The chain recombines TRBV6-1 with TRBJ2-2; D is ambiguous. The V end lost 1 base, the J end lost 10 bases, and 13 bases lay between the germline ends. CDR3 length: 14 residues. Germline V gives CDR1 MNHNS, CDR2 SASEGT. CDR3 in amino acids: CASSEGAQREELFF. Written as DNA, the CDR3 is TGTGCCAGCAGTGAAGGGGCCCAGAGAGAGGAGCTGTTTTTT.

Ten or more counts support this clone. This chain joins TRBV5-5 and TRBJ2-7, with D maybe TRBD1 (5 bases). This CDR3 is built from 14 residues. V was clipped by 4 bases and J by 3 bases, with 14 bases between them. Looked up from germline, CDR1 is SGHKS and CDR2 is YYEKEE (reference sequence). Written as DNA, the CDR3 is TGTGCCAGCAGCCCCTCAGCAGGGTTCTACGAGCAGTACTTC. It specifies CASSPSAGFYEQYF.

Here the CDR3 reads CASSLPQGDSYEQYF. For the CDR3, the DNA is TGCGCCAGCAGCTTGCCCCAGGGGGACTCCTACGAGCAGTACTTC. The J gene is TRBJ2-7, the V gene TRBV5-1; 7 bases align to TRBD1. Germline V lookup: CDR1 SGHRS, CDR2 YFSETQ. The CDR3 contains 15 residues. V shed 1 base and J 0 bases; nucleotides not matched to a gene: 4.

The rearrangement joins TRBV11-2 to TRBJ1-3; weak D call: TRBD1 (6 bases). There are 15 residues in the CDR3. Trimming cost V 5 bases and J 4 bases, with 15 bases left between them. The germline V gene encodes CDR1 SGHAT and CDR2 FQNNGV. The CDR3 here is CASSLSTGFGNTIYF. The CDR3 nucleotides are TGTGCCAGCAGCCTAAGCACAGGGTTCGGAAACACCATATATTTT.

This clone was seen a single time. The CDR3 region is CASTTPGGYTDTQYF. Written as DNA, the CDR3 is TGTGCCAGCACCACGCCAGGGGGTTACACAGATACGCAGTATTTT. The V gene is TRBV7-9, the J gene TRBJ2-3, with 7 bases aligning to TRBD1. The CDR3 extends over 15 amino acids. Trimming at V came to 7 bases and at J to 2 bases, leaving 9 bases not matched to a gene. In germline, CDR1 is SEHNR, CDR2 FQNEAQ (reference sequence).

This chain connects TRBV5-1 to TRBJ1-6; 7 bases align to TRBD1. The germline CDR1 and CDR2 sequences are SGHRS and YFSETQ. The CDR3 is made up of 16 amino acids. V lost 4 bases to trimming and J lost 7 bases; unmatched junction nucleotides: 11. Written as DNA, the CDR3 is TGCGCCAGCAGCCCACACGGGGACAGCATGAATTCACCCCTCCACTTT. As protein: CASSPHGDSMNSPLHF. The full variable domain, rest sourced from reference TRBV5-1 and TRBJ1-6, is KAGVTQTPRYLIKTRGQQVTLSCSPISGHRSVSWYQQTPGQGLQFLFEYFSETQRNKGNFPGRFSGRQFSNSRSEMNVSTLELGDSALYLCASSPHGDSMNSPLHFGNGTRLTVT.

The CDR3 nucleotides read TGTGCCAGTAGTCCCCAGGGAGTAGCGGGGATCAATGAGCAGTTCTTC. Translating it yields CASSPQGVAGINEQFF. The V and J genes are TRBV19 and TRBJ2-1; 8 nucleotides line up with TRBD2. Germline loops: CDR1 LNHDA, CDR2 SQIVND (reference sequence). The CDR3 has 16 amino acids. V shed 5 bases, J shed 6 bases, and the junction held 12 bases outside the gene matches.

V and J are TRBV12-3 or TRBV12-4 and TRBJ2-3; TRBD2 is a possible D gene (5 bases). The CDR3 totals 13 residues. V was pared by 8 bases and J by 4 bases, with 13 bases between. CDR3 protein: CASLYPGADTQYF. CDR3 nucleotide sequence: TGTGCCAGCCTCTACCCCGGGGCAGATACGCAGTATTTT.

This clone has only one observation. The chain recombines TRBV6-2 or TRBV6-3 with TRBJ1-3; D gene uncertain. Germline CDR1 MNHEY, CDR2 SVGEGT. The CDR3 runs to 12 residues. V gave up 2 bases and J gave up 4 bases, with 3 bases separating them. The CDR3 nucleotides are TGTGCCAGCAGTTACGAGGGAAACACCATATATTTT. Translated: CASSYEGNTIYF.

This sequence joins TRBV7-9 and TRBJ2-3, with a weak D call TRBD1 (5 bases). V gave up 5 bases and J gave up 5 bases, with 20 bases separating them. Germline values: CDR1 SEHNR, CDR2 FQNEAQ (reference sequence). This CDR3 is built from 16 residues. This CDR3 is CASSRDRVTRGDTQYF. CDR3 bases: TGTGCCAGCAGCCGAGACAGAGTAACCCGCGGAGATACGCAGTATTTT.

The CDR3 bases are TGTGCCAGCAGCTTCGGGACTCTCCTTAACAATGAGCAGTTCTTC. Protein sequence: CASSFGTLLNNEQFF. The V and J genes are TRBV11-3 and TRBJ2-1; tentative D call: TRBD2 (6 bases). Deletions cut 3 bases from V and 5 bases from J, with 14 bases between. Germline assignment: CDR1 SGHNT and CDR2 YENEEA. This CDR3 contains 15 residues.

The chain uses TRBV5-1 and TRBJ1-1; the match to TRBD1 covers 12 bases. The CDR3 runs 15 residues. V shed 4 bases and J 3 bases; nucleotides not matched to a gene: 4. The germline V gene encodes CDR1 SGHRS and CDR2 YFSETQ. DNA for the CDR3: TGCGCCAGCAGCAGGGGACAGGGGGCTGACACTGAAGCTTTCTTT. Protein: CASSRGQGADTEAFF.